The T cell receptor beta chain described here comes from a study of T cell repertoires in chronic hepatitis B (dated by TCRdb to the late 2010s). In regard to this clone: Its antigen remains unidentified. No base quality information exists; no much larger clone differs at one position.

The receptor library was made with the immunoSEQ multiplex PCR assay. TCRdb stores this immuneACCESS table with in-frame sequences only. Part of the clones is absent; in the studies checked, under half of the shortfall reflects unresolved V genes, and no reason is known for the rest. Within this sample are over 550 clones, with around 73% of them counted one time only. Less than 20% of the sample belongs to the ten largest clones. The germline V and J ends show losses of 5 bases and 3 bases respectively, and no gene match explains 6 bases of the junction. From cysteine to phenylalanine, the CDR3 is 14 amino acids long. The kept DNA is CDR3 alone, 42 bases in frame from the first base. CDR1 SEHNR and CDR2 FQNEAQ are derived from the germline V gene (reference sequence).

The origin of this receptor is a human donor with chronic hepatitis B virus infection. Sequenced material: total CD8+ T cells from PBMCs. The sequence links TRBV7-9 to TRBJ1-2, and 7 junctional nucleotides match TRBD1. The base sequence is TGTGCCAGCAGCACCGGGACAGACCACTATGGCTACACCTTC. Translation gives CASSTGTDHYGYTF. The variable domain in full, with residues beyond the CDR3 obtained from the reference TRBV7-9 and TRBJ1-2 genes, is DTGVSQNPRHKITKRGQNVTFRCDPISEHNRLYWYRQTLGQGPEFLTYFQNEAQLEKSRLLSDRFSAERPKGSFSTLEIQRTEQGDSAMYLCASSTGTDHYGYTFGSGTRLTVV.